This T cell receptor beta chain originates from a study of PD-L1 blockade in urothelial cancer. At the level of the study: Patients with male sex and bladder-origin urothelial cancer accounted for about nine tenths of the roughly 29 enrolled. Study-wide points: Blood clones associated with the tumor expanded more at 3 weeks in durable-benefit patients.

With respect to this clone: Its antigen is still unknown.

Germline V gene sequence: CDR1 LGHNA, CDR2 YSLEER. The CDR3 totals 14 residues. V lost 3 bases to trimming and J lost 5 bases, with 14 bases between them. Assay: immunoSEQ multiplex PCR; the TCRdb copy retains only in-frame clones and omits some. The sample comprises some 47,000 clones, roughly 86% of which are singletons, and 3% to 3.5% rests with the top ten. The V and J genes are TRBV4-3 and TRBJ2-7, with D possibly TRBD2 on 5 matching bases. This TCR was sampled from a man between 70 and 80 years old with urothelial cancer. Sequencing used PBMCs, obtained around atezolizumab (anti-PD-L1) treatment. CDR3 sequence (DNA): TGCGCCAGCAGCCATGTTAGTACTAGTCACGAGCAGTACTTC. This codes for CASSHVSTSHEQYF.